The rows below give T cell receptor beta chains drawn from one sample of a study of cytomegalovirus exposure and HLA in healthy donors. Profiled with immunoSEQ multiplex PCR; TCRdb holds only in-frame clones, not every one. This sample has about 140,000 clones; approximately 82% occur once, and the top ten carry 1.2% to 1.5%. Sequencing was carried out using PBMCs. Receptor source: a man aged 30 to 39 in good health and CMV-seropositive. Each CDR3 is given with its conserved first and last residue. The order of the fields is CDR3 protein, CDR3 DNA, clone size, J gene, V gene, D gene. A D gene is named only where the DNA matches it firmly. The listing skips clone size in some rows; elsewhere it reads once, few, many or a size class.

CATRQDFSGNTIYF	TGTGCCACCAGACAGGATTTCTCTGGAAACACCATATATTTT	NA	TRBJ1-3	TRBV19	NA
CASSPPPSGYLTDTQYF	TGTGCCAGCAGCCCCCCGCCTAGCGGGTACCTCACAGATACGCAGTATTTT	NA	TRBJ2-3	TRBV7-3	TRBD2
CASSQDVAGSYNEQFF	TGCGCCAGCAGCCAAGATGTAGCGGGGTCCTACAATGAGCAGTTCTTC	NA	TRBJ2-1	TRBV4-1	TRBD2
CASSFSGSSGNTIYF	TGTGCCAGCAGTTTTTCGGGGAGCTCTGGAAACACCATATATTTT	NA	TRBJ1-3	TRBV27	NA
CASSSAGRFEYEQYF	TGTGCCAGCAGTTCCGCCGGCAGGTTCGAGTACGAGCAGTACTTC	NA	TRBJ2-7	TRBV27	NA
CASSRLINYGYTF	TGTGCCAGCAGTCGACTGATCAACTATGGCTACACCTTC	NA	TRBJ1-2	TRBV28	NA
CASSVGENQPQHF	TGTGCCAGCAGCGTCGGGGAGAATCAGCCCCAGCATTTT	NA	TRBJ1-5	TRBV9	NA
CASSLIGSTEAFF	TGTGCCAGCAGCCTTATCGGGAGCACTGAAGCTTTCTTT	NA	TRBJ1-1	TRBV5-6	NA
CASSSGQTTPGNTIYF	TGTGCCAGCAGCTCGGGACAGACTACACCTGGAAACACCATATATTTT	NA	TRBJ1-3	TRBV7-8	TRBD1
CASSLPSRNQPQHF	TGTGCCAGCAGTTTACCGTCTCGCAATCAGCCCCAGCATTTT	NA	TRBJ1-5	TRBV28	NA
CASSLSSYNEQFF	TGTGCCAGCAGCTTAAGCTCGTACAATGAGCAGTTCTTC	NA	TRBJ2-1	TRBV7-9	NA
CASAEASSEETQYF	TGTGCCAGCGCGGAAGCCTCCTCGGAGGAGACCCAGTACTTC	NA	TRBJ2-5	TRBV2	NA
CASSLQAAFPNTGELFF	TGTGCCAGCAGTTTACAGGCAGCTTTTCCGAACACCGGGGAGCTGTTTTTT	once	TRBJ2-2	TRBV27	NA
CAWAFGQGRNEQFF	TGTGCCTGGGCCTTCGGACAGGGGAGAAATGAGCAGTTCTTC	NA	TRBJ2-1	TRBV30	TRBD1
CALGAPFLYNEQFF	TGTGCCCTAGGGGCTCCTTTTTTATACAATGAGCAGTTCTTC	NA	TRBJ2-1	TRBV28	NA
CASSLLPWLYYEQYF	TGTGCCAGCAGCTTACTCCCCTGGTTGTACTACGAGCAGTACTTC	few	TRBJ2-7	TRBV12-1	NA
CASSSTGESSYEQYF	TGTGCCAGCAGTTCCACAGGAGAGAGCTCCTACGAGCAGTACTTC	once	TRBJ2-7	TRBV28	NA
CASSPPWTSGEQYF	TGTGCCAGCTCACCTCCGTGGACTAGCGGCGAGCAGTACTTC	NA	TRBJ2-7	TRBV18	TRBD2
CASSVGTGLAGDLSDTQYF	TGTGCCAGCAGCGTAGGAACGGGACTAGCGGGAGACCTTTCAGATACGCAGTATTTT	NA	TRBJ2-3	TRBV9	TRBD2
CASSGGQGRVSPLHF	TGTGCCAGCAGTGGGGGACAGGGGAGGGTATCACCCCTCCACTTT	NA	TRBJ1-6	TRBV6-1	TRBD1
CSAGGGGSDEQYF	TGCAGCGCTGGGGGGGGTGGGTCGGACGAGCAGTACTTC	NA	TRBJ2-7	TRBV29-1	TRBD2
CASSYYDRFSTDTQYF	TGTGCCAGCAGTTACTACGACAGGTTTAGCACAGATACGCAGTATTTT	few	TRBJ2-3	TRBV6-6	NA
CASSPTGGSQPQHF	TGTGCCAGCAGTCCTACAGGGGGGAGTCAGCCCCAGCATTTT	NA	TRBJ1-5	TRBV28	TRBD1
CASRSRQPQHF	TGTGCCAGTAGATCGAGGCAGCCCCAGCATTTT	NA	TRBJ1-5	TRBV28	NA
CASSLDAGNPYEQYF	TGTGCCAGCAGCTTAGATGCGGGTAACCCGTACGAGCAGTACTTC	NA	TRBJ2-7	TRBV11-3	NA
CASSQNRGSSYEQYF	TGTGCCAGCAGCCAAAACAGGGGCAGCTCCTACGAGCAGTACTTC	NA	TRBJ2-7	TRBV4-2	TRBD1
CASSLVAASNEQYF	TGTGCCAGCAGCTTGGTCGCCGCGTCAAACGAGCAGTACTTC	NA	TRBJ2-7	TRBV5-5	NA
CASRRDRGEQYF	TGTGCCAGCAGGCGGGACAGGGGGGAGCAGTACTTC	NA	TRBJ2-7	TRBV2	TRBD1